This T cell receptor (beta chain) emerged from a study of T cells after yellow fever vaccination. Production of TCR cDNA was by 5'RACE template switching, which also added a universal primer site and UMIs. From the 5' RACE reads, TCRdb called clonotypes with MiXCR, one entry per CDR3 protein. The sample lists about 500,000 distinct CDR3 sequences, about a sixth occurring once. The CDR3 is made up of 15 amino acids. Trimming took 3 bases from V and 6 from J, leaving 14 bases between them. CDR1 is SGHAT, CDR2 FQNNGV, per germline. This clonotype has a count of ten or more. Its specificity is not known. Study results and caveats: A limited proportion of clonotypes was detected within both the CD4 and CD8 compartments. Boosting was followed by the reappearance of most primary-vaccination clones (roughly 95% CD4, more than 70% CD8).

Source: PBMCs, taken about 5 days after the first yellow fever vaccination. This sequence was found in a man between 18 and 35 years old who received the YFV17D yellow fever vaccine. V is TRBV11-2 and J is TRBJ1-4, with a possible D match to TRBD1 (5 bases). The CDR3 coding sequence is TGTGCCAGCAGCTTGGGGGACCCGCGGGATGAAAAACTGTTTTTT. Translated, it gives CASSLGDPRDEKLFF.